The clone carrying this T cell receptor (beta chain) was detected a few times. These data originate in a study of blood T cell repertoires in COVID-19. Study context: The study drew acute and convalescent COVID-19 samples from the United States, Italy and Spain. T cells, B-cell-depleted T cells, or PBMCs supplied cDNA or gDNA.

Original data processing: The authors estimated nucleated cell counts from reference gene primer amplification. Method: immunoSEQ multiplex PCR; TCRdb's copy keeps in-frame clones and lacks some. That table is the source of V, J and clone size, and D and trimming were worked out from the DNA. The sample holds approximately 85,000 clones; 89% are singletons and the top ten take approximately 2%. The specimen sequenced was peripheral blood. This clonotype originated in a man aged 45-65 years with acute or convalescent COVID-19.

The CDR3 coding sequence is TGTGCCAGCAGTTTAAAGGGGGGACGGGGGGACTCTCAAGAGACCCAGTACTTC. It is translated as CASSLKGGRGDSQETQYF. J is TRBJ2-5 and V is TRBV27, with D maybe TRBD2 (7 bases). V was pared by 2 bases and J by 2 bases, with 21 bases between. The CDR3 has 18 residues. Germline loops: CDR1 MNHEY, CDR2 SMNVEV (reference sequence).